Sequencing of this T cell receptor (beta chain) was carried out in a study of HIV-infected children after antiretroviral therapy interruption. Study overall: EBV and CMV exposure was recorded in most children. Weeks 0, 12, interruption end (24 or 48), and about 3 years post-study gave interruption-arm samples. Study-wide points: Naive CD4+ sequences overlapped less between time points once interruption began.

Treatment defined: PENTA 11 planned treatment interruption arm or continuous ART arm. Sorting from thawed PBMCs isolated memory CD8+ CD45RO+ CD45RA- T cells. The TCR library was built from RNA with a 3' RACE protocol and unique molecular identifiers. TCRdb recomputed calls from the 3' RACE reads with MiXCR, one row per CDR3 protein. Here the sample spans around 3,900 distinct CDR3 sequences, more than 4.5% being singletons. In its sample, this clonotype was seen many times. Its matching antigen is unknown. The TCR sequence derives from a pool of human donors with HIV. This specimen consisted of CD45RO+ CD8+ T cells from PBMCs, pooled from several time points, obtained from a donor given antiretroviral therapy, either interrupted or continuous. The subset is: memory CD8+ CD45RO+ CD45RA- T cells.

This CDR3 is CASSTPNTGTGAVRTQYF. CDR3 bases: TGTGCCAGCAGTACACCTAATACCGGGACAGGGGCGGTGCGTACGCAGTATTTT. The gene calls are TRBV2 and TRBJ2-3; 10 positions agree with TRBD1. Germline lookup yields CDR1 SNHLY and CDR2 FYNNEI. J lost 8 bases, V lost 5 bases, and 19 bases had no gene match. The CDR3 runs 18 residues.